A single T cell receptor beta chain is shown here with its context. Its antigen is not identified. Germline loops: CDR1 SGHTS, CDR2 YDEGEE. This CDR3 is 14 amino acids long. Trimming took 4 bases from V and 3 from J, leaving 14 bases between them. The sample comes from a study of cytomegalovirus exposure and HLA in healthy donors. Notes on the study in general: TCR beta V- and J-gene trimming was later associated with a missense DCLRE1C variant. Through in vitro validation, a few CMV-associated chains were shown to be specific for CMV antigens.

PCR was performed using 60 Vbeta and 13 Jbeta primers. Original analysis: Unique TCR beta chains totaled some 78 million in a later count, with approximately 11 million of them shared. Sequencing was performed with immunoSEQ multiplex PCR; in TCRdb, only in-frame clones are kept and a portion is missing. The V and J calls and the clone size are those of that table, but D and trimming were determined from the DNA. The sample includes around 120,000 clones, approximately 80% of them seen just once. The rearrangement links TRBV5-8 to TRBJ2-7, with D possibly being TRBD1 (6 bases). The origin of this receptor is a man aged 50-59 years in good health and CMV-seropositive. Sequenced material: PBMCs. CDR3 residues: CASSPQGQFYEQYF. CDR3 in DNA: TGTGCCAGCAGCCCCCAGGGGCAATTCTACGAGCAGTACTTC.